These 4 T cell receptor beta chains were all obtained from the same sample, sequenced in a study of cytomegalovirus exposure and HLA in healthy donors. It was with 60 Vbeta and 13 Jbeta primers that the PCR ran. TCRdb keeps only in-frame clones here, not all; method: immunoSEQ multiplex PCR. The sample lists about 190,000 clones, roughly 76% occurring once. Material for sequencing was PBMCs. All receptors derive from a woman aged 25 to 45 in good health and CMV-seropositive.

This clone came up a few times. The CDR3 DNA follows: TGCGCCAGCAGCCTTAATCCGGGACAGGGAACGACTAATGAAAAACTGTTTTTT. Translation gives CASSLNPGQGTTNEKLFF. The chain links TRBV4-3 to TRBJ1-4; the match to TRBD1 covers 9 bases. The V gene end was trimmed by 4 bases and the J gene end by 2 bases; junction bases not matched to a gene: 11. The CDR3 spans 18 residues. CDR1 and CDR2 (germline): LGHNA, YSLEER.

The chain employs TRBV7-2 and TRBJ2-2; D is undetermined. CDR1 and CDR2 from the germline V gene are SGHTA and FQGNSA. V lost 3 bases, J lost 1 base, and 9 bases lay in between. The CDR3 is 15 residues long. DNA of the CDR3: TGTGCCAGCAGCTTTGACTGGAGGAACACCGGGGAGCTGTTTTTT. Translation: CASSFDWRNTGELFF.

J is TRBJ2-5 and V is TRBV5-1; 13 nucleotides align to TRBD2. V lost 7 bases to trimming and J lost 4 bases; unmatched junction nucleotides: 19. This CDR3 is built from 19 residues. The V gene's germline CDR1 is SGHRS and CDR2 YFSETQ. CDR3 loop: CASRGGIGTSGTFTETQYF. In nucleotides, the CDR3 is TGCGCCAGCCGTGGGGGCATAGGGACTAGCGGGACCTTCACAGAGACCCAGTACTTC.

The chain is built from TRBV4-3 and TRBJ2-1; tentative D call: TRBD2 (6 bases). Germline V gene lookup returns CDR1 LGHNA and CDR2 YSLEER. The CDR3 extends over 15 amino acids. V lost 1 base, J lost 5 bases, and 12 bases lay in between. CDR3 sequence reads: CASSQVASVNNEQFF. The CDR3, as DNA: TGCGCCAGCAGCCAAGTTGCTAGCGTAAACAATGAGCAGTTCTTC.